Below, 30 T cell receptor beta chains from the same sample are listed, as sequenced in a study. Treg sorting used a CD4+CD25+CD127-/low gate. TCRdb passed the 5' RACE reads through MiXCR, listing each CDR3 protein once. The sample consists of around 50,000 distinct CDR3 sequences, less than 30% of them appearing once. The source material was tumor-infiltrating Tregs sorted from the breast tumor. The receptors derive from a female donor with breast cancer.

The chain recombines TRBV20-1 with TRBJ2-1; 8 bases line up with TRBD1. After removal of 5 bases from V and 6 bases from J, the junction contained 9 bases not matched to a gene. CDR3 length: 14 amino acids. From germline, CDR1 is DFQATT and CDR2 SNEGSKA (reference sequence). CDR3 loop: CSARTWTGSNEQFF. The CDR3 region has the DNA TGCAGTGCTCGCACCTGGACAGGGTCCAATGAGCAGTTCTTC.

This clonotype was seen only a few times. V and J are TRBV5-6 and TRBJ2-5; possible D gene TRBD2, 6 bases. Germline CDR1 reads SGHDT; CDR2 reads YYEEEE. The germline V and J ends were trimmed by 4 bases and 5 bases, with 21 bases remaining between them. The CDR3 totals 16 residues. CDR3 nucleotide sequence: TGTGCCAGCAGCCCGGGAGCGAGCATGGGTAGGGAGACCCAGTACTTC. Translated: CASSPGASMGRETQYF.

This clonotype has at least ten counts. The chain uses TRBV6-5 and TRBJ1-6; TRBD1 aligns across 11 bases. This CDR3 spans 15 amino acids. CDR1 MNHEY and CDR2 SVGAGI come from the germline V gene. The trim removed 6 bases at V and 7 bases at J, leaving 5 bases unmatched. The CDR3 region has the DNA TGTGCCAGCAGAATGGACAGGGGGCGAAATTCACCCCTCCACTTT. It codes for CASRMDRGRNSPLHF.

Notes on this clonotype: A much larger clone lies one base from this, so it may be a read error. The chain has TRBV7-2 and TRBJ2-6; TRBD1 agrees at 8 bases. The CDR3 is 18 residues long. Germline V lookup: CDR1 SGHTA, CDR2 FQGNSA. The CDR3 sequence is CASSLVDRGRTGANVQTF. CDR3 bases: TGTGCCAGCAGCTTAGTAGACAGGGGAAGGACTGGGGCCAACGTCCAGACTTTC.

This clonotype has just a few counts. CDR3 sequence: CASTESRGYGYTF. CDR3 nucleotides: TGTGCCAGCACCGAATCACGGGGCTATGGCTACACCTTC. The gene calls are TRBV6-5 and TRBJ1-2; D is unclear. The CDR3 totals 13 residues. V dropped 7 bases and J dropped 4 bases, with 13 bases sitting between them. Germline V gene sequence: CDR1 MNHEY, CDR2 SVGAGI.

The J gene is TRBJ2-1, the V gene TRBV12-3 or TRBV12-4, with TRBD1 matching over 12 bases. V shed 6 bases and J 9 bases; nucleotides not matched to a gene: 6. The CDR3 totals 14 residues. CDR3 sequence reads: CASRAGTGGTEQFF. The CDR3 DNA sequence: TGTGCCAGCAGGGCTGGGACAGGGGGCACTGAGCAGTTCTTC.

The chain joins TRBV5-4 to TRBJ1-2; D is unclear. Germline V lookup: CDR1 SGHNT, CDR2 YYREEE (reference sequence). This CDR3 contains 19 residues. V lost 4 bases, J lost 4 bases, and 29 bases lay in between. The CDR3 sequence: CASSVGKGTRKGWGYGYTF. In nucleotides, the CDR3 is TGTGCCAGCAGCGTAGGAAAAGGAACACGTAAAGGCTGGGGCTATGGCTACACCTTC.

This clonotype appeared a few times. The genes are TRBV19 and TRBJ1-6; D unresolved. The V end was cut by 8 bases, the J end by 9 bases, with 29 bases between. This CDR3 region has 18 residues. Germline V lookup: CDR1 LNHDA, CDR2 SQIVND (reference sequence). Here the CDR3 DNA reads TGTGCCAGTGGACCGACGGATTCGGGCCGGTACTCAGGTTCACCCCTCCACTTT. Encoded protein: CASGPTDSGRYSGSPLHF.

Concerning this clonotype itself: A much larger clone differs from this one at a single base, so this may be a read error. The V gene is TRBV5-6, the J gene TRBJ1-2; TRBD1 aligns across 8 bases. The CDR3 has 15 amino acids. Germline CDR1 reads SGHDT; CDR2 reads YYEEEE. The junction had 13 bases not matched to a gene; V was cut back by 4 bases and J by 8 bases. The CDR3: CASSTLAGGSRGYTF. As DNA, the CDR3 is TGTGCCAGCAGCACGCTGGCAGGGGGCAGTAGGGGCTACACCTTC.

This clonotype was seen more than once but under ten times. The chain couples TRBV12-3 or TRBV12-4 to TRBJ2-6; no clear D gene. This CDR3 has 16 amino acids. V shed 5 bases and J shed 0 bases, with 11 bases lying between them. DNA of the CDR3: TGTGCCAGCAGTCCCCCTAGGTCCTCTGGGGCCAACGTCCTGACTTTC. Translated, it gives CASSPPRSSGANVLTF.

The CDR3 DNA reads TGTGCCAGCAGCGTAGCCCCGGGACAGGGGGTCGAGACCCAGTACTTC. Its protein is CASSVAPGQGVETQYF. The genes are TRBV9 and TRBJ2-5, with 11 bases that match TRBD1. This CDR3 comprises 16 residues. Germline CDR1 is SGDLS and CDR2 is YYNGEE. With V trimmed by 0 bases and J by 5 bases, 6 bases remained unmatched.

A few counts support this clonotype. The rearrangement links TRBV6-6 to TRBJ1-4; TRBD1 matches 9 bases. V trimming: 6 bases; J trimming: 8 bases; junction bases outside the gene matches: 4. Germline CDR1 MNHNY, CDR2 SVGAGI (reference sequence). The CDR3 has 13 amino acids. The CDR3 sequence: CASRRTGVEKLFF. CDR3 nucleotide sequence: TGTGCCAGCAGGCGGACAGGGGTCGAAAAACTGTTTTTT.

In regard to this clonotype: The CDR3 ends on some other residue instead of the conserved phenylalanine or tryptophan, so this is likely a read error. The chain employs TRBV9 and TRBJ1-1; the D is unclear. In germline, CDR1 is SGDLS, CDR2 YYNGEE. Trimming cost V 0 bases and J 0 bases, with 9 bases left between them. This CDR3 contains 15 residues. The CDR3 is CASSVGGNMNTEAFL. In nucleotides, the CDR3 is TGTGCCAGCAGCGTAGGCGGTAACATGAACACTGAAGCTTTCCTT.

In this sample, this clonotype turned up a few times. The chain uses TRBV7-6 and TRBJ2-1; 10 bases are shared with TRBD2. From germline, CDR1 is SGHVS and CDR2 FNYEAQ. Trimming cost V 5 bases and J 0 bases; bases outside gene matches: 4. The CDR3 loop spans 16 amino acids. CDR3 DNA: TGTGCCAGCAGCCTCACTAGCGGGGTCTCCTACAATGAGCAGTTCTTC. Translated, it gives CASSLTSGVSYNEQFF.

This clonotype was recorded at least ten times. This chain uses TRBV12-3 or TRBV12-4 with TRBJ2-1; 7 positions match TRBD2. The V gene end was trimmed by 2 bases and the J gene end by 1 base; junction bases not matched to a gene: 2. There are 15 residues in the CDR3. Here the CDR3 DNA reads TGTGCCAGCAGTTTATGGGGGGGGTCCTACAATGAGCAGTTCTTC. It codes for CASSLWGGSYNEQFF.

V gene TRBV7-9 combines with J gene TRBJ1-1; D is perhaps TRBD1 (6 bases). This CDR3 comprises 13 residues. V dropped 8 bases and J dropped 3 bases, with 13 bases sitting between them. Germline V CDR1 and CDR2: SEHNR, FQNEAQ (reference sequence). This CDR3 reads CASFRTADTEAFF. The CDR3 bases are TGTGCCAGCTTCAGGACAGCTGACACTGAAGCTTTCTTT.

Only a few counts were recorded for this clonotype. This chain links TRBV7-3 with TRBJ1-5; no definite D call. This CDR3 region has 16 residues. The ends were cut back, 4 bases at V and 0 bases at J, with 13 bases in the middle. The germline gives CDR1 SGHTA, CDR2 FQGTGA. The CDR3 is CASSSTRRYSNQPQHF. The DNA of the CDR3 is TGTGCCAGCAGCTCCACGCGGCGTTATAGCAATCAGCCCCAGCATTTT.

The CDR3 DNA reads as TGCGCCAGCAGCTTCTCCGGGAGGGCCGAGGGCGAGCAGTACTTC. Translated: CASSFSGRAEGEQYF. The chain carries TRBV5-1 and TRBJ2-7; 8 bases line up with TRBD2. Germline CDR1 is SGHRS and CDR2 is YFSETQ. J lost 6 bases, V lost 2 bases, and 10 bases had no gene match. CDR3 length: 15 amino acids.

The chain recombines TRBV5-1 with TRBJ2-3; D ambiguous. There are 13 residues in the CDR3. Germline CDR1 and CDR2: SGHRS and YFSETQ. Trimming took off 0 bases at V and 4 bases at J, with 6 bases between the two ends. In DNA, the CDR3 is TGCGCCAGCAGCTTGGCCCGAGCAGATACGCAGTATTTT. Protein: CASSLARADTQYF.

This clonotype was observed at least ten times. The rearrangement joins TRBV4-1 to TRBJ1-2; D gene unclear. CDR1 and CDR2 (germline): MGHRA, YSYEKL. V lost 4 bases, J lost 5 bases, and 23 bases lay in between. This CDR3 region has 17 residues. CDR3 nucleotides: TGCGCCAGCAGCCCTATAAGCTTAGGACTGGTGCCATATGGCTACACCTTC. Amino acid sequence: CASSPISLGLVPYGYTF.

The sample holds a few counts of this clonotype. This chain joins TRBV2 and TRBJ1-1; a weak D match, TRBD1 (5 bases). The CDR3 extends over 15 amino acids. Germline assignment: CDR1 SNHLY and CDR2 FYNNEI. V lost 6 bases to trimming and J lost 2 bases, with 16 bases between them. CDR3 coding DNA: TGTGCCAGCAGGGCCAGGGTGGTGGTAAACACTGAAGCTTTCTTT. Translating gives CASRARVVVNTEAFF.

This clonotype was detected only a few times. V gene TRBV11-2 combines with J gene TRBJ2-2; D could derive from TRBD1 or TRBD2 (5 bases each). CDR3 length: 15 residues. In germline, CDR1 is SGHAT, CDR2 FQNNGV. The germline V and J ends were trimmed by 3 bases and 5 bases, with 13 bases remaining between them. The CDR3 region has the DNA TGTGCCAGCAGCTTCCAGGGAAGGGAGACCGGGGAGCTGTTTTTT. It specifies CASSFQGRETGELFF.

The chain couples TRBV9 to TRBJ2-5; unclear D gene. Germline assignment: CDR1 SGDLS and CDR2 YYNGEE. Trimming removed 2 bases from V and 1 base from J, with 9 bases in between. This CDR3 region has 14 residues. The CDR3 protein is CASSVSPLQETQYF. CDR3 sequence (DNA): TGTGCCAGCAGCGTTAGCCCACTCCAAGAGACCCAGTACTTC.

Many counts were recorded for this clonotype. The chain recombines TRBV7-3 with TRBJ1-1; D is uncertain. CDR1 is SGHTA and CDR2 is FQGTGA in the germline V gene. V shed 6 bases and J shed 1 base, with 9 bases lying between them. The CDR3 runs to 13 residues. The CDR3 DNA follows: TGTGCCAGCAGTTCGGATTCGAACACTGAAGCTTTCTTT. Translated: CASSSDSNTEAFF.

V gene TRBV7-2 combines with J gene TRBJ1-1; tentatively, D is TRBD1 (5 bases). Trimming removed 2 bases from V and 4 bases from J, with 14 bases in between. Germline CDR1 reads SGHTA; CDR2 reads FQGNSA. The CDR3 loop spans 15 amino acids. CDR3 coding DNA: TGTGCCAGCAGCTTAAATCCCGGGGGGGGCACTGAAGCTTTCTTT. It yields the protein CASSLNPGGGTEAFF.

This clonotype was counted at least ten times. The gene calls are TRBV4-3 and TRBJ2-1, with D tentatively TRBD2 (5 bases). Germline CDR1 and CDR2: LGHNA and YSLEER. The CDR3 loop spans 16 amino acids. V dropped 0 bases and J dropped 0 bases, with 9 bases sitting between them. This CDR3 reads CASSQETGSSYNEQFF. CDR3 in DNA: TGCGCCAGCAGCCAAGAGACGGGGAGCTCCTACAATGAGCAGTTCTTC.

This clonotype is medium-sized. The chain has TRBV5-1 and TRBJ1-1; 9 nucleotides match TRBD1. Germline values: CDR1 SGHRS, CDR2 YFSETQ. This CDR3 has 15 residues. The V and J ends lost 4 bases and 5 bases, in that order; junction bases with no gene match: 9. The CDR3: CASSEPGQGVTEAFF. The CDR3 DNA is TGCGCCAGCAGCGAGCCGGGACAGGGTGTAACTGAAGCTTTCTTT.

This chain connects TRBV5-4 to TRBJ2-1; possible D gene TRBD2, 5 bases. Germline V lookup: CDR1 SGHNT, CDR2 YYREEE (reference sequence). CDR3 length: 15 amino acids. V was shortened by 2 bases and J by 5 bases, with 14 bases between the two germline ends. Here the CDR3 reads CASSFMSGDNNEQFF. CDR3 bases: TGTGCCAGCAGCTTTATGAGCGGAGATAACAATGAGCAGTTCTTC.

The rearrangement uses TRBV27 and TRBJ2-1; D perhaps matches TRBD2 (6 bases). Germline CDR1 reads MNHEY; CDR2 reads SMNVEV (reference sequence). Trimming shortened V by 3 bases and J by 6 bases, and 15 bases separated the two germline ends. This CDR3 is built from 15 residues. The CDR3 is CASSLRLPGGNEQFF. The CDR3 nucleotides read TGTGCCAGCAGTTTGAGGCTCCCCGGGGGCAATGAGCAGTTCTTC.

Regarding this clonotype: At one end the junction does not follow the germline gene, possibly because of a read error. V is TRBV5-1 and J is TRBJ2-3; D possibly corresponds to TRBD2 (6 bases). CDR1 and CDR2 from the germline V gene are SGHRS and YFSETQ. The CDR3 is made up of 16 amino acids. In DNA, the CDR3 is TGCGACAGCAGCCCCGTGTGGAGGGAGGTTACAGATACGCAGTATTTT. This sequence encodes CDSSPVWREVTDTQYF.